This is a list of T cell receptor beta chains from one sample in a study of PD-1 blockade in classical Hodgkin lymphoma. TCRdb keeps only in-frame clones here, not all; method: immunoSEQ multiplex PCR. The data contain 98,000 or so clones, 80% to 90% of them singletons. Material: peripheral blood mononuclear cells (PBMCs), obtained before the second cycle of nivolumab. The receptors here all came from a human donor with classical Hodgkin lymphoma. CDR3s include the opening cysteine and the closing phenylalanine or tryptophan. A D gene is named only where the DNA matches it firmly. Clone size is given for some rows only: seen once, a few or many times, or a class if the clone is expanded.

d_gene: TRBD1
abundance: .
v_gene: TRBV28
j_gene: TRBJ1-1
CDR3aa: CASSLQLTGTGKMNTEAFF
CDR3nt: TGTGCCAGCAGTCTCCAATTAACCGGGACAGGGAAAATGAACACTGAAGCTTTCTTT

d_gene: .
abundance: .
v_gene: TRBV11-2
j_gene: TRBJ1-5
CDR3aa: CASSLGGLGNQPQHF
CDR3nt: TGTGCCAGCAGCTTAGGAGGGTTGGGCAATCAGCCCCAGCATTTT

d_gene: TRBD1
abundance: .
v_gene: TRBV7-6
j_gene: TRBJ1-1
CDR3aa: CASSRSPGTGGEAFF
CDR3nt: TGTGCCAGCAGCCGCAGCCCAGGGACAGGGGGTGAAGCTTTCTTT

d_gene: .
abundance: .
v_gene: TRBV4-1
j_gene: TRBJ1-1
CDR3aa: CASSQDQVLKNTEAFF
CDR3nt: TGCGCCAGCAGCCAAGATCAGGTGCTGAAGAACACTGAAGCTTTCTTT

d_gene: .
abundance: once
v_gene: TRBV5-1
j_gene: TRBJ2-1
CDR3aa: CASSLVLGTAQFF
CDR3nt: TGCGCCAGCAGCTTGGTTCTGGGAACTGCGCAGTTCTTC

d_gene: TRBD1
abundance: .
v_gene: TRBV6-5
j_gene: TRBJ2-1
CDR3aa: CASSHGGTGGHEQFF
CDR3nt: TGTGCCAGCAGCCACGGTGGGACAGGGGGTCATGAGCAGTTCTTC

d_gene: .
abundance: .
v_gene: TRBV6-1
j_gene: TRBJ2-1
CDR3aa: CASTTTRGSYNEQFF
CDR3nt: TGTGCCAGTACCACGACTAGGGGGTCCTACAATGAGCAGTTCTTC

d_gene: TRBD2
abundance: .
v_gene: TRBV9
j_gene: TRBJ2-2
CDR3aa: CASSRAITSGPNTGELFF
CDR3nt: TGTGCCAGCAGCAGAGCCATAACTAGCGGGCCGAACACCGGGGAGCTGTTTTTT

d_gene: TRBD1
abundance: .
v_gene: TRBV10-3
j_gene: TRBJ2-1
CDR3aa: CAISERTGVNEQFF
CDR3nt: TGTGCCATCAGTGAGAGGACAGGGGTCAATGAGCAGTTCTTC

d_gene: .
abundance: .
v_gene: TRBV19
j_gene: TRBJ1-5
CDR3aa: CASSKWAETEVRNQPQHF
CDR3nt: TGTGCCAGTAGTAAGTGGGCAGAAACAGAGGTTAGGAATCAGCCCCAGCATTTT

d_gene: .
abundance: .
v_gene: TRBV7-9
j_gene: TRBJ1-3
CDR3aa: CASIQIASGNTIYF
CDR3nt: TGTGCCAGCATCCAAATCGCTTCTGGAAACACCATATATTTT

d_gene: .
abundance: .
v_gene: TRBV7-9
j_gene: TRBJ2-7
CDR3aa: CASSSRGSYEQYF
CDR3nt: TGTGCCAGCAGCAGTAGAGGTTCCTACGAGCAGTACTTC

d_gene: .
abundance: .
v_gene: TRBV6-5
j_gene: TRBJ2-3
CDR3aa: CASSLEGGSTDTQYF
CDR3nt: TGTGCCAGCAGCTTAGAGGGGGGGAGCACAGATACGCAGTATTTT

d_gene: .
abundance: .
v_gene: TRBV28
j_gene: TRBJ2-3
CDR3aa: CASSASGTDTQYF
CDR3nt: TGTGCCAGCAGTGCTAGCGGCACAGATACGCAGTATTTT

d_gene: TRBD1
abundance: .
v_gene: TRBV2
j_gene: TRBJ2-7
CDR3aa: CASSTRDRGLGEQYF
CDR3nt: TGTGCCAGCAGTACCCGGGACAGGGGGCTAGGGGAGCAGTACTTC

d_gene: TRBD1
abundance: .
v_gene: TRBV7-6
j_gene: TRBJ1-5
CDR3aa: CASSLVVGTGGSNQPQHF
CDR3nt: TGTGCCAGCAGCTTAGTGGTCGGGACAGGGGGAAGCAATCAGCCCCAGCATTTT

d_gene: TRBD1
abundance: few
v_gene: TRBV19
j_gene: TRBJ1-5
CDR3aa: CASVAGQGNQPQHF
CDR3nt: TGTGCCAGCGTCGCGGGACAGGGGAATCAGCCCCAGCATTTT

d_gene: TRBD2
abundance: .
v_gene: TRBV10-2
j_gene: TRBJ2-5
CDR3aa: CASSDSASGSVQETQYF
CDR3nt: TGCGCCAGCAGTGATTCGGCTAGCGGGTCCGTTCAAGAGACCCAGTACTTC

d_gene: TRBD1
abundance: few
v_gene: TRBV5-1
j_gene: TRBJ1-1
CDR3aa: CASSLTGGTEAFF
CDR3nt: TGCGCCAGCAGCTTAACAGGGGGCACTGAAGCTTTCTTT

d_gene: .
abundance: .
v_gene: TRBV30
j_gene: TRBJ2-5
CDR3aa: CACSPGSLSHQETQYF
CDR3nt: TGTGCCTGTTCCCCAGGGAGCTTATCCCACCAAGAGACCCAGTACTTC